Below, one TCR beta chain is given with its context. Its antigen is not yet known. It has no much larger one-base neighbor in the sample; base qualities were not kept. These data come from a study of blood T cells in healthy people across ages (dated by TCRdb to the mid-2010s). About the study as a whole: In model experiments, template switching captured about one uniquely barcoded TCR beta cDNA molecule for every two T cells. Age-related changes in TCR beta repertoire diversity were measured in the study by deep sequencing normalized with unique cDNA molecular identifiers. The donors were split into four age groups: young (average around 16 years), middle-aged (roughly 42), aged (62) and long-lived (under 90). Donors of different ages were randomly distributed across sequencing lanes to avoid experimental bias. The study analyzed two additional independent replicas of 1 million unique cDNA reads from the same blood draw for two donors, one aged 18 to 30 and one aged 80 or older. The full study reports these points: Conclusive comparison of naive and antigen-experienced compartments was prevented by the profiling of bulk unsorted PBMCs. Total diversity estimates from one million sequenced T cells were considered lower bounds and underestimates. A strong correlation was found between observed TCR beta diversity and the percentage of naive T cells measured by flow cytometry. Compared with the aged group, more naive CD4+ T cells, fewer expanded clones and increased TCR diversity were shown by the long-lived group, suggesting age selection. Observed TCR beta diversity per million T cells fell roughly linearly with age, and a significant reduction was already apparent by age about 43. Because donor CMV infection status was unknown, age-related changes in expanded clonotypes were potentially confounded.

As encoded in the germline V gene (reference sequence), CDR1 is DFQATT while CDR2 is SNEGSKA. Germline trimming: 1 base from V, 1 base from J; junction bases outside gene matches: 5. The CDR3 starts with the cysteine, ends with the phenylalanine, and has 15 residues. The CDR3 DNA has 45 bases and is translated from base 1. The donors were around 39 Caucasian individuals from Russia, aged roughly 6 to 90 years, who were systemically healthy. Each donor gave around 9.5 milliliters of peripheral blood, collected into EDTA-treated Vacutainer tubes. PBMCs were isolated by Ficoll-Paque density-gradient centrifugation, with at least 6.5 million obtained per sample. Trizol reagent was used to extract total RNA from the PBMCs, yielding at least 6 micrograms per sample. The percentages of naive CD45RAhigh/CD27high T cells were determined by flow cytometry on a PBMC aliquot from every donor. Library preparation used 5' RACE. The run used an Illumina HiSeq 2500. A second PCR of roughly 7 to 12 cycles was performed with a sample-barcoded 5' primer and a J-beta primer mix. Each TCR beta cDNA molecule received a unique molecular identifier from a template-switch 5' adaptor carrying 12 random nucleotides. Each sample yielded at least 3 million CDR3-containing paired-end reads. First-strand cDNA synthesis was performed from all RNA using the Mint cDNA synthesis kit, with priming by a TRBC-specific oligonucleotide. All cDNA was treated with uracil-DNA glycosylase and then went through a first 18-cycle PCR with the universal primers M1SS and BC2_uni_R. Processing in the source paper ran as follows. Normalization of each sample was performed by random selection of 1 million high-quality reads, each carrying a distinct molecular identifier. Instead of being binned into consensus sequences, reads with shared molecular identifiers were discarded. MiTCR, set to a Q25 quality threshold and the strictest error-elimination algorithm, was used for CDR3 identification, clonotype clustering and error correction. A nonparametric unseen species model using Euler transformation provided a lower-bound estimate of total TCR beta diversity. TCRdb reran the public reads through fastp at Q25 and MiXCR, keeping productive beta chains. Under each unique CDR3 protein, matching rows form one entry showing the most common genes and DNA. The authors' filters were not applied to this entry. This sample comprises about 1.5 million distinct CDR3 sequences, roughly 45% of them detected only once. Clones ranked in the top ten supply 7.9% of the sample.

The receptor chain draws on TRBV20-1 and TRBJ1-1; 8 bases in the middle match TRBD1. Source material: blood. The origin of this receptor is a woman aged 18-29 years in good health. The encoded CDR3 is CSARAQGAWNTEAFF. The bases read TGCAGTGCTAGAGCCCAGGGGGCCTGGAACACTGAAGCTTTCTTT.